The rows below give T cell receptor beta chains drawn from one sample of a study of blood T cell repertoires in COVID-19. Sequenced by immunoSEQ multiplex PCR; TCRdb stores in-frame clones only, minus some. In the table there are more than 150,000 clones, 84% of which are singletons. The sequenced sample consisted of peripheral blood. The receptors here all came from a woman in her forties or fifties with acute or convalescent COVID-19. Both conserved end residues are part of each CDR3. Fields, in order: J gene, V gene, clone size, CDR3 length, D gene, CDR3 protein, CDR3 DNA. A D gene is named only where the DNA matches it firmly. Only part of the rows carry a size: once, few, many, or a class if the clone is expanded.

J gene: TRBJ2-3; V gene: TRBV7-2; clone size: -; CDR3 length: 15; D gene: -; CDR3 protein: CASSSTGRRTDTQYF; CDR3 DNA: TGTGCCAGCAGCTCCACAGGAAGACGCACAGATACGCAGTATTTT
J gene: TRBJ1-2; V gene: TRBV12-3/TRBV12-4; clone size: -; CDR3 length: 13; D gene: -; CDR3 protein: CASSLREGYGYTF; CDR3 DNA: TGTGCCAGCAGTTTGAGGGAGGGCTATGGCTACACCTTC
J gene: TRBJ2-1; V gene: TRBV7-3; clone size: -; CDR3 length: 15; D gene: TRBD1; CDR3 protein: CASSVGTGPYNEQFF; CDR3 DNA: TGTGCCAGCAGCGTCGGGACAGGACCCTACAATGAGCAGTTCTTC
J gene: TRBJ2-3; V gene: TRBV4-2; clone size: once; CDR3 length: 18; D gene: TRBD2; CDR3 protein: CASSQELAGATSTDTQYF; CDR3 DNA: TGTGCCAGCAGCCAAGAGCTAGCGGGAGCAACTAGCACAGATACGCAGTATTTT
J gene: TRBJ1-2; V gene: TRBV10-3; clone size: -; CDR3 length: 14; D gene: -; CDR3 protein: CAISDSGSNYGYTF; CDR3 DNA: TGTGCCATCAGTGATTCCGGGTCTAACTATGGCTACACCTTC
J gene: TRBJ1-6; V gene: TRBV18; clone size: once; CDR3 length: 15; D gene: -; CDR3 protein: CASSPAGNLNSPLHF; CDR3 DNA: TGTGCCAGCTCACCTGCGGGGAACCTAAATTCACCCCTCCACTTT
J gene: TRBJ2-5; V gene: TRBV30; clone size: -; CDR3 length: 14; D gene: TRBD2; CDR3 protein: CAWSKGLAGETQYF; CDR3 DNA: TGTGCCTGGAGTAAAGGGCTAGCGGGAGAGACCCAGTACTTC
J gene: TRBJ2-3; V gene: TRBV4-1; clone size: -; CDR3 length: 16; D gene: -; CDR3 protein: CASSQVALAITDTQYF; CDR3 DNA: TGCGCCAGCAGCCAAGTCGCGCTAGCGATCACAGATACGCAGTATTTT
J gene: TRBJ1-1; V gene: TRBV6-1; clone size: few; CDR3 length: 14; D gene: -; CDR3 protein: CASSEQGANTEAFF; CDR3 DNA: TGTGCCAGCAGTGAACAGGGTGCCAACACTGAAGCTTTCTTT
J gene: TRBJ1-2; V gene: TRBV7-2; clone size: -; CDR3 length: 12; D gene: -; CDR3 protein: CASSITGYGYTF; CDR3 DNA: TGTGCCAGCAGCATTACAGGCTATGGCTACACCTTC
J gene: TRBJ2-7; V gene: TRBV5-1; clone size: -; CDR3 length: 13; D gene: -; CDR3 protein: CASSLNRDYEQYF; CDR3 DNA: TGCGCCAGCAGCTTGAACAGGGACTACGAGCAGTACTTC
J gene: TRBJ2-5; V gene: TRBV10-3; clone size: -; CDR3 length: 14; D gene: TRBD2; CDR3 protein: CASRLAGGQETQYF; CDR3 DNA: TGTGCCTCCCGACTAGCGGGAGGCCAAGAGACCCAGTACTTC
J gene: TRBJ1-1; V gene: TRBV3-1/TRBV3-2; clone size: -; CDR3 length: 16; D gene: TRBD1; CDR3 protein: CASSQVFGTVKTEAFF; CDR3 DNA: TGTGCCAGCAGCCAAGTCTTCGGGACAGTGAAAACTGAAGCTTTCTTT
J gene: TRBJ2-7; V gene: TRBV7-9; clone size: -; CDR3 length: 14; D gene: -; CDR3 protein: CASSLGGQAYEQYF; CDR3 DNA: TGTGCCAGCAGCTTAGGAGGTCAAGCCTACGAGCAGTACTTC
J gene: TRBJ2-2; V gene: TRBV5-8; clone size: -; CDR3 length: 14; D gene: -; CDR3 protein: CASSEDLNTGELFF; CDR3 DNA: TGTGCCAGCAGCGAAGACTTGAACACCGGGGAGCTGTTTTTT
J gene: TRBJ1-1; V gene: TRBV11-2; clone size: -; CDR3 length: 13; D gene: TRBD1; CDR3 protein: CASSLSRDSEAFF; CDR3 DNA: TGTGCCAGCAGCTTATCGCGGGACAGTGAAGCTTTCTTT
J gene: TRBJ1-1; V gene: TRBV2; clone size: -; CDR3 length: 16; D gene: -; CDR3 protein: CASSEAEQVGNTEAFF; CDR3 DNA: TGTGCCAGCAGTGAAGCGGAACAGGTAGGGAACACTGAAGCTTTCTTT
J gene: TRBJ2-2; V gene: TRBV4-3; clone size: -; CDR3 length: 16; D gene: TRBD2; CDR3 protein: CASSQETSGEAGELFF; CDR3 DNA: TGCGCCAGCAGCCAAGAGACGAGCGGGGAGGCCGGGGAGCTGTTTTTT